Sequencing of this T cell receptor (beta chain) was carried out in a study of T cells in women clearing cervical HPV infection. Method: immunoSEQ multiplex PCR; TCRdb's copy keeps in-frame clones and lacks some. The sample holds around 44,000 clones. V was cut by 6 bases and J by 5 bases, with 19 bases left in between. Germline lookup yields CDR1 SNHLY and CDR2 FYNNEI. This CDR3 region has 15 residues. For this clone: The read falls 3 residues short of the CDR3 end, and the missing part is taken from the germline J gene.

Sample: blood buffy coat. This rearrangement joins TRBV2 to TRBJ1-2; no firm D call. The clonotype comes from a woman between 18 and 69 years old with a cervical HPV16 infection that either progressed to CIN3+ or cleared (not recorded which). The CDR3: CASRDTSSEAYGYTF. The sequenced part of the CDR3 DNA is TGTGCCAGCAGGGATACCTCTAGTGAGGCGTATGGC.